The table lists the clone carrying this TCR beta chain with a few counts. Its specificity is unknown. This entry comes from a study of blood T cells in healthy people across ages. Study-wide points: Researchers said unsorted PBMCs prevented a conclusive naive versus antigen-experienced comparison. Greater diversity and more naive CD4+ cells were seen in long-lived donors than in aged donors.

Trimming removed 6 bases at V and 3 bases at J, with 8 bases between. This CDR3 is built from 12 residues. Per germline, CDR1 MDHEN and CDR2 SYDVKM. Then a second PCR, running about 6 to 12 cycles, was carried out with a sample-barcoded 5' primer and a J-beta primer mix. MiXCR, run by TCRdb on the 5' RACE reads, gives a single entry per CDR3 protein. This sample has about 1,600,000 distinct CDR3 sequences; roughly 45% occur once, and the top ten carry roughly 7.9%. Each donor had ten milliliters of peripheral blood drawn. The material sequenced was blood. This TCR came from a woman aged 18-29 years in good health. The rearrangement joins TRBV28 to TRBJ1-2, with D possibly matching TRBD1 (5 bases). Here the CDR3 reads CASRQGYYGYTF. CDR3 in DNA: TGTGCCAGCAGGCAGGGTTACTATGGCTACACCTTC.